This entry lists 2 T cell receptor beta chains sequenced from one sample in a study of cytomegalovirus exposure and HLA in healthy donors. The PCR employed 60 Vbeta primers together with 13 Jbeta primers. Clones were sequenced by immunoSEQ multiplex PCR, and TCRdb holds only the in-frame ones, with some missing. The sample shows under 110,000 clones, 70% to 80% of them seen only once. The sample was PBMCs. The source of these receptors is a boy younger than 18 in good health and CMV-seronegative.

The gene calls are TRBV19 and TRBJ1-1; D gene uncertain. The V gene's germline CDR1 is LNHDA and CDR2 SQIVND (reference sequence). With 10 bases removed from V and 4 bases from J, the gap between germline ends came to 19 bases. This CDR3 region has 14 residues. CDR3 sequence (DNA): TGTGCCACCTCAGAAACGCGGGGTGTCACTGAAGCTTTCTTT. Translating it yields CATSETRGVTEAFF.

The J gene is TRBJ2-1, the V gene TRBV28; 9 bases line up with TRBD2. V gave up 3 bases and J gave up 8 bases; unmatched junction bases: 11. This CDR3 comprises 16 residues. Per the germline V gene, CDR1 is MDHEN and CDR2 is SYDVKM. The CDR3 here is CASSFKASGTGDEQFF. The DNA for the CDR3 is TGTGCCAGCAGTTTTAAAGCTAGCGGGACTGGGGATGAGCAGTTCTTC.